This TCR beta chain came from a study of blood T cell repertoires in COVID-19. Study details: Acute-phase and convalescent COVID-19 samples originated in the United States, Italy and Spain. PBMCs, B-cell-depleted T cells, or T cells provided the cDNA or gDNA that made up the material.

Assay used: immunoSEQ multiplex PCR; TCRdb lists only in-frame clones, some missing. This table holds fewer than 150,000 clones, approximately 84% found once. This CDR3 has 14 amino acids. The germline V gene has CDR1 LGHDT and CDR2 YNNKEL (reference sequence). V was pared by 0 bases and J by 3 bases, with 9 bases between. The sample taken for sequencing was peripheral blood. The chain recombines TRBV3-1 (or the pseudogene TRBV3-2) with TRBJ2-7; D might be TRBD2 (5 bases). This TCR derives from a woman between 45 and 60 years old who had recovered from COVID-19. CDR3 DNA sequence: TGTGCCAGCAGCCAAGATGCAGCGGTCTACGAGCAGTACTTC. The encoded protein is CASSQDAAVYEQYF.